This T cell receptor beta chain stems from a study of T cells in Graves' hyperthyroidism and ophthalmopathy. Background on the study: Sampling of peripheral blood happened at initial diagnosis, prior to any treatment.

The investigators amplified TCR beta CDR3 regions from RNA transcripts. The study used the HTBI primer set for a first-round RT-PCR of the TCR CDR3. Each CDR3 protein is one row after TCRdb ran MiXCR on the multiplex PCR reads. The sample includes roughly 200,000 distinct CDR3 sequences, around 20% of them seen just once. Many counts were recorded for this clonotype. Its matching antigen is unknown. Study-level points and caveats: Blood samples included most of the expanded thyroid clonotypes exceeding 0.001.

Patients having uncontrolled infection, another autoimmune disease, pregnancy or lactation were not included. About 10 ml of fresh peripheral blood supplied the PBMCs. Germline CDR1 is KGHDR and CDR2 is SFDVKD. The CDR3 loop spans 13 amino acids. J was trimmed by 4 bases and V by 9 bases; bases with no gene match: 2. The chain recombines TRBV24-1 with TRBJ2-5; 12 bases line up with TRBD2. The sequence came from a man in his forties or fifties with Graves' hyperthyroidism. Sequencing was done on a sample of blood. Here the CDR3 DNA reads TGTGCCACCGGGACTAGCGGGTTAGAGACCCAGTACTTC. This encodes CATGTSGLETQYF.